This entry describes one T cell receptor beta chain. This sample was taken from a study of PD-L1 blockade in urothelial cancer. Study-wide context: Blood analysis occurred 3 weeks (second dose) and 6 weeks after treatment start.

Per germline, CDR1 SGHRS and CDR2 YFSETQ. The V segment lost 3 bases and the J segment 1 base; nucleotides outside the gene matches: 3. The CDR3 extends over 15 amino acids. Regarding time point: pretreatment peripheral blood. Sample numbers ranged from 1 to 8 per patient, encompassing pretreatment and on-treatment collections. Spiked synthetic TCR analogs estimated absolute template abundance per PCR. Method: immunoSEQ multiplex PCR; TCRdb's copy keeps in-frame clones and lacks some. The table lists 90,000 or so clones, 90% of them singletons. The source material was PBMCs, sampled around atezolizumab (anti-PD-L1) treatment. This receptor was identified in a man aged 60 to 69 with urothelial cancer. The rearrangement uses TRBV5-1 and TRBJ2-4; TRBD1 matches at 8 bases. The CDR3 spells CASSSGGSAKNIQYF. As DNA, the CDR3 is TGCGCCAGCAGCTCAGGGGGCTCTGCCAAAAACATTCAGTACTTC.